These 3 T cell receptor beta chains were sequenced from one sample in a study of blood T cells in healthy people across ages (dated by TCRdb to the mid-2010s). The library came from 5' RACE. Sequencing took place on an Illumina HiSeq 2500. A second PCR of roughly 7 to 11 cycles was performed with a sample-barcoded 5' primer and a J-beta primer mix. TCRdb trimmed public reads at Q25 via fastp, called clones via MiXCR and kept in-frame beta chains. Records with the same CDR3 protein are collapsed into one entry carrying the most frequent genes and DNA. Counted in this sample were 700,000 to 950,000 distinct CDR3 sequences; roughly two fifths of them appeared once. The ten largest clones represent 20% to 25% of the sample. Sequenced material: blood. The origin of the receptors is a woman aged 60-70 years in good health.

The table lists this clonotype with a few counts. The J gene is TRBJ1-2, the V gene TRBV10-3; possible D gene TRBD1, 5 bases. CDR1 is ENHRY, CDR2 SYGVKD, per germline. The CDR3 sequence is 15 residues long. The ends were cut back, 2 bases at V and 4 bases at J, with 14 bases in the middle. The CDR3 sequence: CAISEGRDGGYGYTF. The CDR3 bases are TGTGCCATCAGTGAGGGCCGGGACGGAGGCTATGGCTACACCTTC.

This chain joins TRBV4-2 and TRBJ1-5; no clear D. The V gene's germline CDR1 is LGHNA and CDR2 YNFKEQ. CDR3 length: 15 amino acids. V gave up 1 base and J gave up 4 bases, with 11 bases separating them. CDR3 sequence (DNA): TGTGCCAGCAGCCAAGTTAGGACCGCTAATCAGCCCCAGCATTTT. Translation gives CASSQVRTANQPQHF.

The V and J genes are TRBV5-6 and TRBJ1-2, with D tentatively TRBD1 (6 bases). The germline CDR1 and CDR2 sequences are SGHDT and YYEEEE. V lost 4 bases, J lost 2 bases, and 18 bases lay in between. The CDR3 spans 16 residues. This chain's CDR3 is CASSVVPRTENYGYTF. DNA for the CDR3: TGTGCCAGCAGCGTAGTTCCGAGGACAGAGAACTATGGCTACACCTTC.